The next 29 T cell receptor beta chains were all read from a single sample in a study of blood T cell repertoires in COVID-19. Using immunoSEQ multiplex PCR, the repertoire was profiled, and TCRdb retains in-frame clones only, with some absent. The repertoire holds around 110,000 clones, about 91% seen once, with 6.8% in the top ten. The material sequenced was peripheral blood. Receptors were obtained from a man aged 45-65 years with active or convalescent COVID-19.

This CDR3 reads CASSQQGLVYEQYF. The CDR3 bases are TGTGCCAGCAGCCAACAGGGGTTAGTCTACGAGCAGTACTTC. The J gene is TRBJ2-7, the V gene TRBV5-4; 7 bases line up with TRBD1. Trimming at V came to 4 bases and at J to 3 bases, leaving 7 bases not matched to a gene. The CDR3 length is 14 residues. The germline V gene encodes CDR1 SGHNT and CDR2 YYREEE (reference sequence).

The CDR3 region is CASSLVLREFNEQFF. The CDR3 DNA follows: TGTGCCAGCAGCTTAGTTTTGCGGGAGTTCAATGAGCAGTTCTTC. The rearrangement joins TRBV11-2 to TRBJ2-1, with 7 positions matching TRBD2. V lost 1 base and J lost 6; bases outside the gene matches: 6. CDR3 length equals 15 residues. Germline V gene sequence: CDR1 SGHAT, CDR2 FQNNGV.

The genes are TRBV28 and TRBJ1-5, with 7 bases fitting TRBD1. Germline V gene lookup returns CDR1 MDHEN and CDR2 SYDVKM. The CDR3 is made up of 15 amino acids. V was pared by 6 bases and J by 2 bases, with 7 bases of the junction left unmatched. This CDR3 is CASSPRQGGNQPQHF. DNA for the CDR3: TGTGCCAGCAGCCCCCGACAGGGTGGCAATCAGCCCCAGCATTTT.

As for this clone: The sample holds other DNA sequences that translate to the same CDR3. J is TRBJ1-1 and V is TRBV5-1; D gene ambiguous. The germline V and J ends were trimmed by 0 bases and 0 bases, with 9 bases remaining between them. CDR3 size: 15 residues. In germline, CDR1 is SGHRS, CDR2 YFSETQ. As DNA, the CDR3 is TGCGCCAGCAGCTTGGGGCAGGTGATGAACACTGAAGCTTTCTTT. Its protein product is CASSLGQVMNTEAFF. The complete variable domain, with remaining parts taken from reference TRBV5-1 and TRBJ1-1, reads KAGVTQTPRYLIKTRGQQVTLSCSPISGHRSVSWYQQTPGQGLQFLFEYFSETQRNKGNFPGRFSGRQFSNSRSEMNVSTLELGDSALYLCASSLGQVMNTEAFFGQGTRLTVV.

This CDR3 reads CASSRRGAGAYTDTQYF. The CDR3 DNA reads as TGTGCCAGCAGCCGGAGGGGAGCGGGAGCATACACAGATACGCAGTATTTT. V is TRBV5-6 and J is TRBJ2-3, with 8 bases identical to TRBD2. The J segment lost 2 bases and the V segment lost 4 bases, leaving 12 bases of the junction unmatched. Germline V gene lookup returns CDR1 SGHDT and CDR2 YYEEEE. The CDR3 has 17 amino acids.

The chain combines TRBV11-2 with TRBJ2-5; 14 positions match TRBD2. V gave up 3 bases and J gave up 4 bases; unmatched junction bases: 10. CDR3 size: 18 residues. The germline V gene encodes CDR1 SGHAT and CDR2 FQNNGV. The CDR3 coding sequence is TGTGCCAGCAGCTTGTTAACCGGGACTAGCGGGAGCGGAGAGACCCAGTACTTC. Its translation is CASSLLTGTSGSGETQYF.

V usage is TRBV7-6 and J usage is TRBJ2-7; D is perhaps TRBD1 (5 bases). Germline V gives CDR1 SGHVS, CDR2 FNYEAQ. Trimming took off 2 bases at V and 3 bases at J, with 11 bases between the two ends. The CDR3 runs to 14 residues. The CDR3 nucleotides are TGTGCCAGCAGCTTAAGGGGCAAAAACTACGAGCAGTACTTC. Its translation: CASSLRGKNYEQYF.

The chain couples TRBV18 to TRBJ2-5; D perhaps matches TRBD2 (5 bases). The V and J ends lost 2 bases and 5 bases respectively, with 12 bases between them. Germline assignment: CDR1 KGHSH and CDR2 LQKENI. The CDR3 is made up of 14 amino acids. The CDR3 loop is CASSPAPSRETQYF. The CDR3 DNA follows: TGTGCCAGCTCACCAGCCCCTAGCCGCGAGACCCAGTACTTC.

V gene TRBV29-1 combines with J gene TRBJ2-1, with 8 positions matching TRBD1. The CDR3 spans 12 residues. Germline V lookup: CDR1 SQVTM, CDR2 ANQGSEA. After removal of 3 bases from V and 6 bases from J, the junction contained 1 base not matched to a gene. CDR3 protein: CSVEGQANEQFF. CDR3 DNA: TGCAGCGTTGAGGGACAGGCCAATGAGCAGTTCTTC.

The chain carries TRBV4-3 and TRBJ1-4, with no clear D. Trimming cost V 1 base and J 8 bases, with 14 bases left between them. CDR3 length equals 15 residues. CDR1 is LGHNA and CDR2 is YSLEER in the germline V gene. CDR3 in amino acids: CASSQAPRVGEKLFF. CDR3 in DNA: TGCGCCAGCAGCCAAGCTCCGAGGGTGGGGGAAAAACTGTTTTTT.

CDR3 nucleotides: TGTGCCACCAGTGACCCTAACGATAAACAGGGCGCATACTTC. Encoded protein: CATSDPNDKQGAYF. V gene TRBV24-1 combines with J gene TRBJ2-4, with TRBD1 as a possible D gene (6 bases). Germline V gene sequence: CDR1 KGHDR, CDR2 SFDVKD. The length of the CDR3 is 14 residues. V lost 4 bases and J 16 bases, leaving 22 bases between the germline ends.

J is TRBJ1-2 and V is TRBV28; a weak D match, TRBD1 (6 bases). Looked up from germline, CDR1 is MDHEN and CDR2 is SYDVKM. V was trimmed by 6 bases and J by 4 bases, leaving 15 bases between them. This CDR3 has 14 residues. In nucleotides, the CDR3 is TGTGCCAGCAGCCCTGGACAGCAGGGCTATGGCTACACCTTC. This codes for CASSPGQQGYGYTF.

The gene calls are TRBV30 and TRBJ2-2; 7 bases are a match to TRBD2. V shed 3 bases and J 4 bases; nucleotides not matched to a gene: 5. This CDR3 spans 14 amino acids. CDR1 is GTSNPN, CDR2 SVGIG, per germline (reference sequence). CDR3 residues: CAWSRLAATGELFF. CDR3 sequence (DNA): TGTGCCTGGAGCAGACTAGCCGCCACCGGGGAGCTGTTTTTT. The whole variable domain, remainder taken from reference TRBV30 and TRBJ2-2, is SQTIHQWPATLVQPVGSPLSLECTVEGTSNPNLYWYRQAAGRGLQLLFYSVGIGQISSEVPQNLSASRPQDRQFILSSKKLLLSDSGFYLCAWSRLAATGELFFGEGSRLTVL.

V usage is TRBV6-5 and J usage is TRBJ1-2, with 9 bases identical to TRBD1. The CDR3 spans 14 residues. The ends lost 6 bases at V and 5 bases at J; junction bases unmatched: 7. Germline CDR1 reads MNHEY; CDR2 reads SVGAGI. The CDR3 region has the DNA TGTGCCAGCAGAGACACAGGGGGCGCTTATGGCTACACCTTC. This gives the protein CASRDTGGAYGYTF.

The chain recombines TRBV2 with TRBJ1-1; no definite D call. Germline lookup yields CDR1 SNHLY and CDR2 FYNNEI. The V and J ends lost 10 bases and 3 bases respectively, with 15 bases between them. This CDR3 region has 13 residues. CDR3 in amino acids: CATRITRDTEAFF. The CDR3 DNA follows: TGTGCCACCCGAATTACCCGGGACACTGAAGCTTTCTTT.

In its sample, this clone was seen once. The V call is TRBV29-1, the J call TRBJ2-1; 8 bases are a match to TRBD2. Looked up from germline, CDR1 is SQVTM and CDR2 is ANQGSEA. The junction had 7 bases not matched to a gene; V was cut back by 7 bases and J by 8 bases. This CDR3 region has 12 residues. CDR3 amino acids: CSAGAGVHEQFF. The DNA for the CDR3 is TGCAGCGCGGGAGCGGGAGTCCATGAGCAGTTCTTC.

As to this clone: Other DNA sequences of this sample code for an identical CDR3. This chain uses TRBV7-2 with TRBJ1-2, with a tentative D call TRBD1 (5 bases). CDR3 length: 13 residues. The V end was cut by 5 bases, the J end by 1 base, with 8 bases between. From germline, CDR1 is SGHTA and CDR2 FQGNSA. The CDR3 DNA reads as TGTGCCAGCAGCCCTGACAGTAACTATGGCTACACCTTC. Residues: CASSPDSNYGYTF.

V is TRBV7-9 and J is TRBJ1-2; 8 bases agree with TRBD1. The CDR3 covers 15 residues. Germline lookup yields CDR1 SEHNR and CDR2 FQNEAQ (reference sequence). Trimming took 7 bases from V and 4 from J; bases not matched to a gene: 11. The CDR3 coding sequence is TGTGCCAGCACCAACCGGAGGGACAGGCTCTATGGCTACACCTTC. It specifies CASTNRRDRLYGYTF.

V gene TRBV30 combines with J gene TRBJ2-7; the D gene is possibly TRBD1 (6 bases). The V end was cut by 4 bases, the J end by 4 bases, with 17 bases between. Germline CDR1 GTSNPN, CDR2 SVGIG (reference sequence). The CDR3 has 14 amino acids. The CDR3 sequence: CAWKMDSQWYEQYF. CDR3 sequence (DNA): TGTGCCTGGAAAATGGACAGTCAATGGTACGAGCAGTACTTC. The full variable domain, rest sourced from reference TRBV30 and TRBJ2-7, is SQTIHQWPATLVQPVGSPLSLECTVEGTSNPNLYWYRQAAGRGLQLLFYSVGIGQISSEVPQNLSASRPQDRQFILSSKKLLLSDSGFYLCAWKMDSQWYEQYFGPGTRLTVT.

The chain couples TRBV6-5 to TRBJ1-5; D may be TRBD1 (6 bases). Looked up from germline, CDR1 is MNHEY and CDR2 is SVGAGI. The length of the CDR3 is 15 residues. Trimming took 5 bases from V and 5 from J, leaving 16 bases between them. CDR3 DNA: TGTGCCAGCAGTCAAACAGGGAAAGCGGATCAGCCCCAGCATTTT. Translation: CASSQTGKADQPQHF.

The chain couples TRBV18 to TRBJ1-5, with D maybe TRBD1 (5 bases). Germline V lookup: CDR1 KGHSH, CDR2 LQKENI. Trimming left V 2 bases short and J 0 bases short, with 11 bases between. This CDR3 contains 16 residues. The chain's CDR3 is CASSPDSQYSNQPQHF. The DNA of the CDR3 is TGTGCCAGCTCACCAGACAGTCAGTATAGCAATCAGCCCCAGCATTTT. Complete variable domain (other parts from reference TRBV18 and TRBJ1-5): NAGVMQNPRHLVRRRGQEARLRCSPMKGHSHVYWYRQLPEEGLKFMVYLQKENIIDESGMPKERFSAEFPKEGPSILRIQQVVRGDSAAYFCASSPDSQYSNQPQHFGDGTRLSIL.

The chain uses TRBV7-9 and TRBJ1-5, with D perhaps TRBD1 (5 bases). The CDR3 totals 14 residues. Germline lookup yields CDR1 SEHNR and CDR2 FQNEAQ (reference sequence). Trimming removed 2 bases from V and 5 bases from J, with 10 bases in between. In nucleotides, the CDR3 is TGTGCCAGCAGCTTAATGGGAGGGGATCAGCCCCAGCATTTT. Translated, it gives CASSLMGGDQPQHF.

The chain employs TRBV19 and TRBJ2-5; no clear D. The V and J ends lost 5 bases and 1 base respectively, with 8 bases between them. The CDR3 has 13 amino acids. From germline, CDR1 is LNHDA and CDR2 SQIVND (reference sequence). The CDR3 DNA sequence: TGTGCCAGTAGTGCCCAGTCCCAAGAGACCCAGTACTTC. Protein: CASSAQSQETQYF.

The rearrangement links TRBV7-6 to TRBJ2-5; D not certain. The CDR3 contains 15 residues. The germline V gene has CDR1 SGHVS and CDR2 FNYEAQ. Trimming stripped 2 bases from V and 5 bases from J, with 15 bases between. CDR3 residues: CASSLNAQPVETQYF. The CDR3 bases are TGTGCCAGCAGCTTAAATGCACAGCCTGTGGAGACCCAGTACTTC.

The chain is built from TRBV9 and TRBJ2-7; no firm D call. V shed 1 base and J shed 4 bases, with 15 bases lying between them. CDR3 length: 15 residues. Per the germline V gene, CDR1 is SGDLS and CDR2 is YYNGEE. Here the CDR3 reads CASSVSPTARYEQYF. In DNA form, the CDR3 reads TGTGCCAGCAGCGTAAGTCCGACGGCGCGGTACGAGCAGTACTTC.

Only one count was recorded for this clone. The rearrangement joins TRBV6-5 to TRBJ2-5; 10 bases align to TRBD1. V gave up 0 bases and J gave up 6 bases; unmatched junction bases: 7. Germline CDR1 is MNHEY and CDR2 is SVGAGI. This CDR3 spans 16 amino acids. The CDR3 DNA is TGTGCCAGCAGTTACTCCGGGACAGGGGACCTGCAGACCCAGTACTTC. Translating gives CASSYSGTGDLQTQYF.

This clone has more than one count but fewer than ten. The rearrangement uses TRBV6-6 and TRBJ2-7; TRBD1 matches 7 bases. The CDR3 sequence is 13 residues long. J was trimmed by 6 bases and V by 6 bases; bases with no gene match: 8. Germline V lookup: CDR1 MNHNY, CDR2 SVGAGI (reference sequence). CDR3 region: CASRPDRIGEQYF. In nucleotides, the CDR3 is TGTGCCAGCAGACCGGACAGGATAGGCGAGCAGTACTTC.

The gene calls are TRBV5-1 and TRBJ1-5; 7 nucleotides line up with TRBD1. The V gene's germline CDR1 is SGHRS and CDR2 YFSETQ. V shed 2 bases and J 0 bases; nucleotides not matched to a gene: 20. This CDR3 has 21 residues. CDR3: CASSLVWAEGQKKVSNQPQHF. The CDR3 DNA is TGCGCCAGCAGCTTAGTTTGGGCCGAGGGACAGAAAAAAGTTAGCAATCAGCCCCAGCATTTT.

V gene TRBV7-2 combines with J gene TRBJ1-6; D unclear. Trimming stripped 0 bases from V and 9 bases from J, with 6 bases between. CDR1 is SGHTA, CDR2 FQGNSA, per germline. There are 13 residues in the CDR3. The CDR3 loop reads CASSLAPSSPLHF. CDR3 in DNA: TGTGCCAGCAGCTTAGCGCCGAGTTCACCCCTCCACTTT.